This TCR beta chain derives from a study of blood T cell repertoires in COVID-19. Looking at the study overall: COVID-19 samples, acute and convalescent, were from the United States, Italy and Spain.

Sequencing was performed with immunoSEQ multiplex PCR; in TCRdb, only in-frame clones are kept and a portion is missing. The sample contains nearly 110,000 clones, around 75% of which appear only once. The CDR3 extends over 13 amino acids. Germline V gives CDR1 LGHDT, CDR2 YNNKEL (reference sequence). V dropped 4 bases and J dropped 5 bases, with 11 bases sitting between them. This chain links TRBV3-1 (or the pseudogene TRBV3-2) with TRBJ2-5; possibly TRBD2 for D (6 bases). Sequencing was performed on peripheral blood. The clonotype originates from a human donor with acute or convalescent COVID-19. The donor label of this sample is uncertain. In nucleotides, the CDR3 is TGTGCCAGCAGCCCGCGGGCGGGGGAGACCCAGTACTTC. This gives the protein CASSPRAGETQYF.